The rows below give T cell receptor beta chains drawn from one sample of a study of CD8 T cells in ankylosing spondylitis. Using its own MiXCR run on the 5' RACE reads, TCRdb lists one record per CDR3 protein. Of about 240,000 distinct CDR3 sequences in the sample, approximately 9% were seen once. The sequenced sample consisted of blood, either unsorted or a sorted T cell fraction (not recorded which). The origin of the receptors is a male donor with ankylosing spondylitis or in good health (not recorded which). Each CDR3 is given with its conserved first and last residue. The order of the fields is V gene, J gene, D gene, clone size, CDR3 DNA, CDR3 protein. D genes are given only for firm matches. A clone size is listed for some rows: how often the clone was seen (once, few, many), or a class if it is expanded.

>TRBV30|TRBJ2-7|-|-
TGTGCCTGGAGTCAGCGGCTAGCGTCGCAGTACTTC
CAWSQRLASQYF
>TRBV20-1|TRBJ2-5|-|many
TGCAGTGCTTTTACAGGGCCAACTAACCAAGAGACCCAGTACTTC
CSAFTGPTNQETQYF
>TRBV5-5|TRBJ1-5|-|many
TGTGCCAGCAGCTTGGGACACTCAAATCAGCCCCAGCATTTT
CASSLGHSNQPQHF
>TRBV12-3/TRBV12-4|TRBJ2-1|-|many
TGTGCCAGCAGATCACAGGGCTCCTACAATGAGCAGTTCTTC
CASRSQGSYNEQFF
>TRBV4-1|TRBJ2-7|TRBD1|-
TGCGCCAGCAGCCACCTCTCGGGACAGGGCAACTACGAGCAGTACTTC
CASSHLSGQGNYEQYF
>TRBV5-1|TRBJ2-3|TRBD2|many
TGCGCCAGCAGCCCGACGACTAGCGGGAGAAACACAGATACGCAGTATTTT
CASSPTTSGRNTDTQYF
>TRBV27|TRBJ2-1|TRBD2|few
TGTGCCAGCAGCTCCCCAAGCGGGAGGTCTAGGAATGAGCAGTTCTTC
CASSSPSGRSRNEQFF
>TRBV7-2|TRBJ1-2|-|-
TGTGCCAGCAGCTTGGGGGTGGCTAACTATGGCTACACCTTC
CASSLGVANYGYTF
>TRBV12-3/TRBV12-4|TRBJ2-4|-|few
TGTGCCACCAGAGAGACACCCGGGGGCGGCATTCAGTACTTC
CATRETPGGGIQYF
>TRBV20-1|TRBJ2-7|-|few
TGCAGTGCTAGCTCGGGACCCGCTTACGAGCAGTACTTC
CSASSGPAYEQYF
>TRBV7-2|TRBJ1-3|-|many
TGTGCCAGCAGCTTACTGACGGCTGGAAACACCATATATTTT
CASSLLTAGNTIYF
>TRBV6-2/TRBV6-3|TRBJ2-1|-|many
TGTGCCAGCAGTTACTCGGGCGGGACTGGAAACAATGAGCAGTTCTTC
CASSYSGGTGNNEQFF
>TRBV5-1|TRBJ2-2|TRBD1|few
TGCGCCAGCAGCCTAACTACAGGGGGAGTAGGGGAGCTGTTTTTT
CASSLTTGGVGELFF
>TRBV20-1|TRBJ1-3|TRBD1|many
TGCAGTGCTCTACAGGGGGCGGGAGGAAACACCATATATTTT
CSALQGAGGNTIYF
>TRBV5-5|TRBJ2-2|-|many
TGTGCCAGCAGCTTGGTCAGGTTCGCCACGAACACCGGGGAGCTGTTTTTT
CASSLVRFATNTGELFF
>TRBV10-3|TRBJ1-1|-|few
TGTGCCATCACCGGGACACTAAACACTGAAGCTTTCTTT
CAITGTLNTEAFF
>TRBV9|TRBJ1-1|-|many
TGTGCCAGCAGCGTAGCCGCGAACACTGAAGCTTTCTTT
CASSVAANTEAFF
>TRBV7-2|TRBJ1-6|-|many
TGTGCCAGCAGCTTTGTCCTCTCATCTAGTTCACCCCTCCACTTT
CASSFVLSSSSPLHF
>TRBV7-2|TRBJ2-6|-|few
TGTGCCAGCAGCTTAGTGGCCAGGAGCTCTGGGGCCAACGTCCTGACTTTC
CASSLVARSSGANVLTF
>TRBV5-1|TRBJ1-5|-|few
TGCGCCAGCAGCTTGGTGGGCGGAAAGGGTCAGCCCCAGCATTTT
CASSLVGGKGQPQHF
>TRBV12-3/TRBV12-4|TRBJ2-3|TRBD2|many
TGTGCCAGCAGTTTAAAGCGGGGCTTGAGCGATACGCAGTATTTT
CASSLKRGLSDTQYF
>TRBV5-4|TRBJ1-2|-|many
TGTGCCAGCAGCCCCGGGGAACTCTGGGGCTACACCTTC
CASSPGELWGYTF
>TRBV29-1|TRBJ2-7|TRBD2|many
TGCAGCGTTTTAGGAAGTAGCGGGAACTCCTACGAGCAGTACTTC
CSVLGSSGNSYEQYF
>TRBV5-1|TRBJ1-1|-|many
TGCGCCAGCAGCGACATCTCCACAGGGTGGAGAGGAGCTTTCTTT
CASSDISTGWRGAFF
>TRBV27|TRBJ2-7|-|many
TGTGCCAGCAGGCAACAGGGTGCCGCCTACGAGCAGTACTTC
CASRQQGAAYEQYF
>TRBV7-2|TRBJ1-6|-|-
TGTGCCAGCAGCGGCGGACGGTTATATAATTCACCCCTCCACTTT
CASSGGRLYNSPLHF
>TRBV20-1|TRBJ2-1|-|many
TGCAGTGCTAGTCTCAGGAATGAGCAGTTCTTC
CSASLRNEQFF
>TRBV6-1|TRBJ2-2|-|many
TGTGCCAGCAGTGAGGGGTTGCACACCGGGGAGCTGTTTTTT
CASSEGLHTGELFF
>TRBV5-1|TRBJ2-7|TRBD2|-
TGCGCCAGCAGCCCGGAGGCTAGCGGGCCCTCCTACGAGCAGTACTTC
CASSPEASGPSYEQYF
>TRBV6-5|TRBJ2-5|-|-
TGTGCCAGCAGTTCGAGGGGGACGGGACAAGAGACCCAGTACTTC
CASSSRGTGQETQYF
>TRBV5-5|TRBJ1-1|-|many
TGTGCCAGCAGCGCATATGCGGGAGGGAACACTGAAGCTTTCTTT
CASSAYAGGNTEAFF
>TRBV27|TRBJ1-1|-|many
TGTGCCAGCAGTCCCCTCCAGGGGACGAACACTGAAGCTTTCTTT
CASSPLQGTNTEAFF
>TRBV4-3|TRBJ2-5|-|many
TGCGCCAGCAGCCAAGCTCTTATGGTTGGGACCCAGTACTTC
CASSQALMVGTQYF
>TRBV21-1|TRBJ2-1|-|many
TGTGCCAGCAGAAAAGGGGGGCGACTAGCGGGTCCAAGCTCCTACAATGAGCAGTTCTTC
CASRKGGRLAGPSSYNEQFF
>TRBV5-6|TRBJ2-4|-|many
TGTGCCAGCAGCTACGCGGGCATCATCAGGAACATTCAGTACTTC
CASSYAGIIRNIQYF
>TRBV12-3/TRBV12-4|TRBJ1-5|-|many
TGTGCCAGCCGACAGTCGGGATATAGCAATCAGCCCCAGCATTTT
CASRQSGYSNQPQHF
>TRBV28|TRBJ2-2|TRBD1|few
TGTGCCAGCAGTGTTAACAGGGGGACCGGGGAGCTGTTTTTT
CASSVNRGTGELFF
>TRBV7-2|TRBJ1-2|-|many
TGTGCCAGCAGCTTTCTTATCGAGGGCTACACCTTC
CASSFLIEGYTF
>TRBV5-1|TRBJ1-1|TRBD1|many
TGCGCCAGCAGCGACAGGGCTACTGAAGCTTTCTTT
CASSDRATEAFF
>TRBV7-2|TRBJ2-7|-|-
TGTGCCAGCAGCCACCCCGGGCCCTTCTACGAGCAGTACTTC
CASSHPGPFYEQYF
>TRBV20-1|TRBJ1-2|-|many
TGCAGTGCTAGGGGCCCTTATGGCTACACCTTC
CSARGPYGYTF
>TRBV7-2|TRBJ1-3|-|-
TGTGCCAGCACCCTACAGGGATCAGGAAACACCATATATTTT
CASTLQGSGNTIYF